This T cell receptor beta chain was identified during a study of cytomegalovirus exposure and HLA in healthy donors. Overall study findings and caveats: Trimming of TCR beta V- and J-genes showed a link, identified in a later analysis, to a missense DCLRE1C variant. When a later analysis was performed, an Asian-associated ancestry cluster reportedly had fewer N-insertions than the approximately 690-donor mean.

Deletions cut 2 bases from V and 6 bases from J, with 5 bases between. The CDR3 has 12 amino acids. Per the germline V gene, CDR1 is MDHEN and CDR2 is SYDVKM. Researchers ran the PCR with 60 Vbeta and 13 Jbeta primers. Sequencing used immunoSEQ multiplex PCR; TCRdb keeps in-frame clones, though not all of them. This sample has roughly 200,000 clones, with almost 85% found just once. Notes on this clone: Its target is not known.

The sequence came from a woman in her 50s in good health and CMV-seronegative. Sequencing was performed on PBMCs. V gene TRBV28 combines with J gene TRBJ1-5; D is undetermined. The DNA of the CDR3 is TGTGCCAGCAGTTTAATCATTCAGCCCCAGCATTTT. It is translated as CASSLIIQPQHF.